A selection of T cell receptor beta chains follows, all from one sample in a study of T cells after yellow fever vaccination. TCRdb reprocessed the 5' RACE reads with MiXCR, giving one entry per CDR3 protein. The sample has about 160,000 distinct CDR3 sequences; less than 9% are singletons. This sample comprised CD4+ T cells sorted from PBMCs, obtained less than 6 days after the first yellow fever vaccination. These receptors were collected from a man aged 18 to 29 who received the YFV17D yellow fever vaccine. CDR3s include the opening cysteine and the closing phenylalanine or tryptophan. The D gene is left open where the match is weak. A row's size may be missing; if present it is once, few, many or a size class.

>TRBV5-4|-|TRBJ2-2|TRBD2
TGTGCCAGCAGCTCGGGACTAGCGGGGATCGGGGAGCTGTTTTTT
CASSSGLAGIGELFF
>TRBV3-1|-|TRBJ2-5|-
TGTGCCAGCAGCTCTAGGGGGACGACCCAGTACTTC
CASSSRGTTQYF
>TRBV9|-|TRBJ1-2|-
TGTGCCAGCAGCGCACAGGGAGACTATGGCTACACCTTC
CASSAQGDYGYTF
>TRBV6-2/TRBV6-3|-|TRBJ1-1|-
TGTGCCAGCAGTGACCCATCGCTGAACACTGAAGCTTTCTTT
CASSDPSLNTEAFF
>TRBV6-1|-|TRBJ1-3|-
TGTGCCAGCAGTGCCCTGTGGTCCGGAAACACCATATATTTT
CASSALWSGNTIYF
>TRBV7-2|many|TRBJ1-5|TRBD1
TGTGCCAGCAGCTTCACAGGGGGAAGGAGCAATCAGCCCCAGCATTTT
CASSFTGGRSNQPQHF
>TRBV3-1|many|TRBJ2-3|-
TGTGCCAGCAGCCAAGGGACAGATACGCAGTATTTT
CASSQGTDTQYF
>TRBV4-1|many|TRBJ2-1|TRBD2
TGCGCCAGCAGCCAGCTCGACCTCGGACTAGCGGGGGGCAATGAGCAGTTCTTC
CASSQLDLGLAGGNEQFF
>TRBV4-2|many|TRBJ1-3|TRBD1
TGTGCCAGCAGCCGAGACAGGGACTCTGGAAACACCATATATTTT
CASSRDRDSGNTIYF
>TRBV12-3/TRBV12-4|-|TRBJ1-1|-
TGTGCCAGCAGGATAAACACTGAAGCTTTCTTT
CASRINTEAFF
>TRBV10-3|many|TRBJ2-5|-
TGTGCCATCAGTGCGTCCGGGGGCCTGGAGACCCAGTACTTC
CAISASGGLETQYF
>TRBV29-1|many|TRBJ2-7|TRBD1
TGCAGCGTTGGACTAGGACAGGGGGCAATAAACGAGCAGTACTTC
CSVGLGQGAINEQYF
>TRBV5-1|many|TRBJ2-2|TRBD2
TGCGCCAGCAGCTTGGATTTCTTCCTTCGCGGGGGAAAGACCGGGGAGCTGTTTTTT
CASSLDFFLRGGKTGELFF
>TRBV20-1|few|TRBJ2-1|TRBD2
TGCAGTGCTAGAGGACTAGCGGGGAGCTCCTACAATGAGCAGTTCTTC
CSARGLAGSSYNEQFF
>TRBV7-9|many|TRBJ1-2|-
TGTGCCAGCAGCCCGGAGAACTATGGCTACACCTTC
CASSPENYGYTF
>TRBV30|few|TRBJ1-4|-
TGTGCCTGGAGTGGCGGGGCTAATGAAAAACTGTTTTTT
CAWSGGANEKLFF
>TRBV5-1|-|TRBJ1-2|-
TGCGCCAGCAGCTTGGACGGAATGAGGGGCTACACCTTC
CASSLDGMRGYTF
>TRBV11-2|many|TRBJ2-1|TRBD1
TGTGCCAGCAGCTTAAGGGACAGGACAGGCGAGCAGTTCTTC
CASSLRDRTGEQFF
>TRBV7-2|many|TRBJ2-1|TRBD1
TGTGCCAGCAGCCCCGACAGGGCCGCTTACAATGAGCAGTTCTTC
CASSPDRAAYNEQFF
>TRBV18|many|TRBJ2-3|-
TGTGCCAGCTCACCCGGACTCCCGGGGACAGATACGCAGTATTTT
CASSPGLPGTDTQYF
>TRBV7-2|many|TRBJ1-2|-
TGTGCCAGCAGCTTGACGTCAGGATCATACTATGGCTACACCTTC
CASSLTSGSYYGYTF
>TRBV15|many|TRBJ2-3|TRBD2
TGTGCCACCAGCAGAGATCTCACGGGGAGGGCAGATACGCAGTATTTT
CATSRDLTGRADTQYF
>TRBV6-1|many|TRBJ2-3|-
TGTGCCAGCAGTGAAATGGTTGGGGCAGGGGATACGCAGTATTTT
CASSEMVGAGDTQYF
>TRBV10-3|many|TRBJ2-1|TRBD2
TGTGCCATCAGTGCCGGGACTAGCGGGGAACCCTACAATGAGCAGTTCTTC
CAISAGTSGEPYNEQFF
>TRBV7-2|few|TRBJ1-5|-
TGTGCCAGCAGCTTAACCTACGATCAGCCCCGGCATTTT
CASSLTYDQPRHF
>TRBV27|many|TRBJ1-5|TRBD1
TGTGCCAGCAGTGGAACAGGGGGTCAGCCCCAGCATTTT
CASSGTGGQPQHF
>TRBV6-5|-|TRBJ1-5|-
TGTGCCAGCAGTTTCCTGCGGGGCAGTGCCCAGCATTTT
CASSFLRGSAQHF
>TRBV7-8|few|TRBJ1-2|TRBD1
TGTGCCAGCAGCCTCACAGGGGACCCGGGAGGCTACACCTTC
CASSLTGDPGGYTF
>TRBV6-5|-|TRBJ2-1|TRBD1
TGTGCCAGCAGCCCGGACAGGGAGTCCCACAATGAGCAGTTCTTC
CASSPDRESHNEQFF
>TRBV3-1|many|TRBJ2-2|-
TGTGCCAGCAGCACTTATGCAAGGGCAAACACCGGGGAGCTGTTTTTT
CASSTYARANTGELFF
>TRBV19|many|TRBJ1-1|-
TGTGCCACGGATCGACGGGAAAGACATGAAGCTTTCTTT
CATDRRERHEAFF
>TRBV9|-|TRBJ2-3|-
TGTGCCAGCAGCCCCCTGACAGATAGCACAGATACGCAGTATTTT
CASSPLTDSTDTQYF
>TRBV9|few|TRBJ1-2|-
TGTGCCAGCAGCGTAGACCCAACCGCCTATGGCTACACCTTC
CASSVDPTAYGYTF
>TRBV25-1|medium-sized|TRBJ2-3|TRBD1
TGTGCCAGCAGGAGGGGGACAGGCACAGATACGCAGTATTTT
CASRRGTGTDTQYF
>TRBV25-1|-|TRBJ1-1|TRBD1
TGTGCCAGCAGGGGGGACAGGGGGCTCACTGAAGCTTTCTTT
CASRGDRGLTEAFF
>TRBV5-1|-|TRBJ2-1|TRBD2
TGCGCCAGCAGCTTGGATCCTAGCGGGACTCGCAATGAGCAGTTCTTC
CASSLDPSGTRNEQFF
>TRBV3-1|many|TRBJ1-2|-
TGTGCCAGCAGCCGGCAGGGATCCTATGGCTACACCTTC
CASSRQGSYGYTF
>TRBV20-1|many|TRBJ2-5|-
TGCAGTGCCCAGAGGTACCAAGAGACCCAGTACTTC
CSAQRYQETQYF
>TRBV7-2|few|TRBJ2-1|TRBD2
TGTGCCAGCAGCTTCCCGGGGGGGGAGTTTAAGTTCTTC
CASSFPGGEFKFF
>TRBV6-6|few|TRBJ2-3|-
TGTGCCAGCAGTCGCGGGTCCGGGACACCTCTCTTT
CASSRGSGTPLF
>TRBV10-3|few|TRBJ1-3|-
TGTGCCATCAGTGAGTCGCGAAGGGCTGGAAACACCATATATTTT
CAISESRRAGNTIYF
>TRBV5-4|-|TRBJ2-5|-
TGTGCCAGCAGCTTGCGGGGGGCCCAGGAGACCCAGTACTTC
CASSLRGAQETQYF
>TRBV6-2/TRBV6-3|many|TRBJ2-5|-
TGTGCCAGCAGTTACGGACGGGGTTTGAGGGAGACCCAGTACTTC
CASSYGRGLRETQYF
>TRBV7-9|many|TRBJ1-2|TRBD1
TGTGCCAGCAGGCCTACGACAGGGGGCGGCTCTGGCTACACCTTC
CASRPTTGGGSGYTF
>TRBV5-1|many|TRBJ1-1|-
TGCGCCAGCAGCGCGGACGGAGCCGGCGGTGAAGCTTTCTTT
CASSADGAGGEAFF
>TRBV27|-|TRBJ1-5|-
TGTGCCAGCAGTTTAAGCAGAAACAATCAGCCCCAGCATTTT
CASSLSRNNQPQHF
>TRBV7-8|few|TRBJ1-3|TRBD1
TGTGCCAGCAGCCCTGGGGTAGACAGGGGCAGCGCTGGAAACACCATATATTTT
CASSPGVDRGSAGNTIYF
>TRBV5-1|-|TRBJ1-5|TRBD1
TGCGCCAGCAGCTGGAGGAGGACAGGGGAGGATCAGCCCCAGCATTTT
CASSWRRTGEDQPQHF
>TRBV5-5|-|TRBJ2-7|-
TGTGCCAGCAGGACCTTGGGCTCCTACGAGCAGTACTTC
CASRTLGSYEQYF
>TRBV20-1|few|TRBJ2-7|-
TGCAGTGCTAGACCCTTGGGACATCAAGGGGCCTACGAGCAGTACTTC
CSARPLGHQGAYEQYF
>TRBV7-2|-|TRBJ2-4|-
TGTGCCAGCAGCCCGCTACTAAGGGCCAAAAACATTCAGTACTTC
CASSPLLRAKNIQYF
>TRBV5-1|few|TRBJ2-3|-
TGCGCCACTAAAACGAGGGGTGCTCACACAGATACGCAGTATTTT
CATKTRGAHTDTQYF
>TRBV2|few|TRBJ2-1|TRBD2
TGTGCCAGCAGAACTAGCGGGGGGGCAGGCAATGAGCAGTTCTTC
CASRTSGGAGNEQFF
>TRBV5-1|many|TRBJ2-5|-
TGCGCCAGCCGGGGGCAAGAGACCCAGTACTTC
CASRGQETQYF
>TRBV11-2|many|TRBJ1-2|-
TGTGCCAGCAGCTTAATTCAATGGGGCGCTAACTATGGCTACACCTTC
CASSLIQWGANYGYTF